The TCR beta chain under discussion was sequenced for a study of blood T cell repertoires in COVID-19. The CDR3 length is 17 residues. Trimming cost V 0 bases and J 3 bases, with 15 bases left between them. CDR1 and CDR2 (germline): LGHNA, YNFKEQ. The method was immunoSEQ multiplex PCR; TCRdb's version includes in-frame clones alone and lacks a portion of them. Found here are about 160,000 clones, around nine tenths of them singletons; the top ten hold 10% to 13%. The rearrangement joins TRBV4-2 to TRBJ2-1; D not certain. Sequences were obtained from peripheral blood. The source is a woman aged 70-85 years with COVID-19, enrolled during active disease. The CDR3 DNA is TGTGCCAGCAGCCAAGATTTTTCGACGCGAGGCTACAATGAGCAGTTCTTC. It is translated as CASSQDFSTRGYNEQFF.